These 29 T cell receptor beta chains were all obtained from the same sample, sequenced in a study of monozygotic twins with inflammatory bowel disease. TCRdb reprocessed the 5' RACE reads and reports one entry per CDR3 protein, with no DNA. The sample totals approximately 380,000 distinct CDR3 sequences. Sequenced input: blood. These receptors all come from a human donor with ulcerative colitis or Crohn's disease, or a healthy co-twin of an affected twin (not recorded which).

The CDR3 loop reads CASSTTQNGNTEAFF. J is TRBJ1-1 and V is TRBV7-2. CDR1 and CDR2 from the germline V gene are SGHTA and FQGNSA. The CDR3 sequence is 15 residues long.

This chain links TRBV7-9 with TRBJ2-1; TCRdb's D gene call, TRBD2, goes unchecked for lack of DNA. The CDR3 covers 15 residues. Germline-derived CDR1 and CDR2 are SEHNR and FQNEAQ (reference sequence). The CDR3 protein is CASTLSGAWSNEQFF. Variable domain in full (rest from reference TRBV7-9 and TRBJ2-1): DTGVSQNPRHKITKRGQNVTFRCDPISEHNRLYWYRQTLGQGPEFLTYFQNEAQLEKSRLLSDRFSAERPKGSFSTLEIQRTEQGDSAMYLCASTLSGAWSNEQFFGPGTRLTVL.

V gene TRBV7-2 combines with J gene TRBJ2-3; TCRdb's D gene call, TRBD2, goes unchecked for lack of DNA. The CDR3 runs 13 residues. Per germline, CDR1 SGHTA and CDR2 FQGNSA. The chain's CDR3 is CASSPDPRDTQYF.

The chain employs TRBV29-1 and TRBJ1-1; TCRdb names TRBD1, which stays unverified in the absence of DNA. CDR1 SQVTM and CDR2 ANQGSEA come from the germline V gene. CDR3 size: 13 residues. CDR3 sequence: CSVTYTGGTEAFF.

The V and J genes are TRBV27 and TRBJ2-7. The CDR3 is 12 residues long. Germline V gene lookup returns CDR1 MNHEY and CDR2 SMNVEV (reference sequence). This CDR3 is CASSSGGIEQYF.

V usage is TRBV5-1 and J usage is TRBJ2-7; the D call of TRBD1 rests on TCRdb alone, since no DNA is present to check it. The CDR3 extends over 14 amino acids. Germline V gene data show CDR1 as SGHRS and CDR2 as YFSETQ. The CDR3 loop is CASSLRQGSDEQYF.

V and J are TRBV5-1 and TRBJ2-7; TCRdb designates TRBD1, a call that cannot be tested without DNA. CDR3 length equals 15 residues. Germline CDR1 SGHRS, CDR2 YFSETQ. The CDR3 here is CASSLDSAAFYEQYF.

The CDR3 region is CASSFGTASLVYEQYF. The chain is built from TRBV5-1 and TRBJ2-7; TCRdb's D call, TRBD1, is unchecked because there is no DNA. Germline CDR1 SGHRS, CDR2 YFSETQ. The CDR3 contains 16 residues.

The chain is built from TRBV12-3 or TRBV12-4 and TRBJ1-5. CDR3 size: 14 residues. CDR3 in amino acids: CASSLETSNQPQHF.

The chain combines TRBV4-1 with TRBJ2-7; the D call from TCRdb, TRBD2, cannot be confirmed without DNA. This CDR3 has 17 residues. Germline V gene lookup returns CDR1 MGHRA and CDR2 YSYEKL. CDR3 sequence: CASSQAPPTGGFYEQYF.

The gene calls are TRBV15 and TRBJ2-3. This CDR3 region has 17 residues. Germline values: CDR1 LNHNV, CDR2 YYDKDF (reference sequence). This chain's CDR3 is CATSRDVGGGAADTQYF.

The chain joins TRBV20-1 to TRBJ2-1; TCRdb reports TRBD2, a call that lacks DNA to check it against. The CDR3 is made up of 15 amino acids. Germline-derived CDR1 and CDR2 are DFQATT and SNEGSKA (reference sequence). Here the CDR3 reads CSASYTSGGFNEQFF.

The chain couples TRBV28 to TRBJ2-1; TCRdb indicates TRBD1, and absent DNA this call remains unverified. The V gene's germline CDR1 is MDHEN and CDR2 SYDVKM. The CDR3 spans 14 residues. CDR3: CASSLTGRLYEQFF.

The chain's CDR3 is CASSFERGTPGELFF. The J gene is TRBJ2-2, the V gene TRBV5-1; TCRdb calls TRBD2, which cannot be checked without DNA. Germline CDR1 SGHRS, CDR2 YFSETQ. There are 15 residues in the CDR3.

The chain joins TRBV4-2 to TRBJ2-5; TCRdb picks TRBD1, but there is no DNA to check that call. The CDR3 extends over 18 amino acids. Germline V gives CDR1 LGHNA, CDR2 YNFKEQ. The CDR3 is CASSQDPVQRGPQETQYF.

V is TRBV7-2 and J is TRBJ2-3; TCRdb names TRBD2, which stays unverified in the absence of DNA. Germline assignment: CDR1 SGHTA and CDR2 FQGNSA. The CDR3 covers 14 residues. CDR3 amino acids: CASSPDLAVDTQYF.

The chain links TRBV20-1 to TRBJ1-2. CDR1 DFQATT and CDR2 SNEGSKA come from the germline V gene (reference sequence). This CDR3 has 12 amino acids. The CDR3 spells CSARVQIAGYTF.

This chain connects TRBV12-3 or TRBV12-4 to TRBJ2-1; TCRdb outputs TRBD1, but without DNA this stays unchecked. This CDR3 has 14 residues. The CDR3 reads CASSFSPQGPWQFF.

The CDR3: CASSLYAEAYNEQFF. The J gene is TRBJ2-1, the V gene TRBV5-6. The CDR3 contains 15 residues. Germline CDR1 and CDR2: SGHDT and YYEEEE.

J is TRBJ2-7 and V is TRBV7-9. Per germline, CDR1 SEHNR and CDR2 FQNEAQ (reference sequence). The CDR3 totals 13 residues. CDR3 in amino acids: CASSFAPSYEQYF.

CDR3 loop: CASSFWAAEKLFF. The chain combines TRBV12-3 or TRBV12-4 with TRBJ1-4. The CDR3 has 13 residues.

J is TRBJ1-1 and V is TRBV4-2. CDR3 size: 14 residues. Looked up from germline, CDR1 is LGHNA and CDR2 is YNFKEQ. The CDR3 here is CASSQNDNPTEAFF.

CDR3 region: CASSFRAGGYGYTF. The chain links TRBV12-3 or TRBV12-4 to TRBJ1-2; without DNA, the TCRdb call of TRBD1 cannot be checked. The CDR3 is made up of 14 amino acids.

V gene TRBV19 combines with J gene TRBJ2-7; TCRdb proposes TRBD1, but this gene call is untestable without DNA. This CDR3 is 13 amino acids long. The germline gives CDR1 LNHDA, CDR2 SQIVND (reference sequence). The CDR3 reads CASSIAQGGEQYF.

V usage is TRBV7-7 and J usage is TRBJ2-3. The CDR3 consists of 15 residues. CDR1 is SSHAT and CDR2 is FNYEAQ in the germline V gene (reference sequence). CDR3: CASSLDGASTDTQYF.

The CDR3 reads CASSTLDGRSSYEQYF. The rearrangement uses TRBV27 and TRBJ2-7. CDR3 length equals 16 residues. Per the germline V gene, CDR1 is MNHEY and CDR2 is SMNVEV (reference sequence).

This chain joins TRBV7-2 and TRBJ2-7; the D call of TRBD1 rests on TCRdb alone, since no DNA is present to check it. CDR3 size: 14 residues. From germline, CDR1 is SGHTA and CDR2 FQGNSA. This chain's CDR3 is CASSFGTGSSEQYF.

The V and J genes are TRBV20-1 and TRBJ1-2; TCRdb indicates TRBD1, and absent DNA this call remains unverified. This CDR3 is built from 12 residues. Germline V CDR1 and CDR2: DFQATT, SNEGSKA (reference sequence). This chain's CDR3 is CSLLGQGSGYTF.

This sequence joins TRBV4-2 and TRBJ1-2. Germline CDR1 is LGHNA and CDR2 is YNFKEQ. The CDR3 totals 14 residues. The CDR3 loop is CASSQDLRVDGYTF.